A single sample is the source of the 8 T cell receptor beta chains below, sequenced in a study of T cells expressing NK-cell markers. TCRdb re-called the 5' RACE reads and catalogs CDR3 proteins one per entry, DNA excluded. The specimen's table records fewer than 550,000 distinct CDR3 sequences. The source material was blood T cells: a sorted CD56 or NKG2C T cell subset, CD4+ or CD8+ T cells, or bulk PBMC T cells (not recorded which). These receptors were obtained from a woman between 50 and 59 years old in good health.

The gene calls are TRBV4-1 and TRBJ2-2; TCRdb's D call of TRBD1 is untestable without DNA. Looked up from germline, CDR1 is MGHRA and CDR2 is YSYEKL. The CDR3 loop spans 16 amino acids. CDR3 sequence: CASSQEKLGPTGELFF.

The rearrangement uses TRBV10-3 and TRBJ2-2. CDR1 is ENHRY, CDR2 SYGVKD, per germline. The CDR3 sequence is 11 residues long. The CDR3 region is CAIEKAGELFF.

The chain employs TRBV27 and TRBJ2-7. The CDR3 loop spans 15 amino acids. CDR1 is MNHEY and CDR2 is SMNVEV in the germline V gene (reference sequence). CDR3: CASSLVLVQIPKQYF.

The V and J genes are TRBV18 and TRBJ2-3. The germline CDR1 and CDR2 sequences are KGHSH and LQKENI. This CDR3 spans 13 amino acids. This CDR3 is CASSPDSTDTQYF.

This chain uses TRBV12-3 or TRBV12-4 with TRBJ2-3; TCRdb's assignment of TRBD2 cannot be checked, as there is no DNA. The CDR3 runs to 17 residues. This CDR3 is CASSGWGLAVPEDTQYF.

The V call is TRBV15, the J call TRBJ2-1; TCRdb's D call of TRBD2 is untestable without DNA. Germline V gene data show CDR1 as LNHNV and CDR2 as YYDKDF (reference sequence). This CDR3 is 16 amino acids long. The CDR3 sequence: CATSSGTSVSYNEQFF.

The gene calls are TRBV11-3 and TRBJ2-1; with no DNA, the TCRdb D assignment of TRBD2 cannot be verified. The CDR3 has 16 residues. The germline V gene has CDR1 SGHNT and CDR2 YENEEA. CDR3 sequence: CASSPSGAGGLREQFF.

The CDR3 protein is CASISGTGGRTDTQYF. V gene TRBV27 combines with J gene TRBJ2-3; TCRdb returns TRBD1, unconfirmable since there is no DNA. The germline gives CDR1 MNHEY, CDR2 SMNVEV (reference sequence). The CDR3 loop spans 16 amino acids.